A single sample is the source of the 5 T cell receptor beta chains below, sequenced in a study of Ad26.COV2.S vaccination and SARS-CoV-2 variants. This table comes from immunoSEQ multiplex PCR, and its TCRdb copy is limited to in-frame clones, with some not included. The sample lists 450,000 to 550,000 clones, roughly nine tenths occurring once. Treatment given: around 19 received Ad26.COV2.S at low or high dose, single or two shots; about 5 received placebo; per-sample allocation not given. Sampling happened 63 days after the first vaccine or placebo injection. This material consisted of peripheral blood, taken in a trial of Ad26.COV2.S vaccine versus placebo. These TCRs come from a person aged 18-65 years who received the Ad26.COV2.S COVID-19 vaccine or a placebo.

This chain joins TRBV6-5 and TRBJ1-1; 7 bases are a match to TRBD1. This CDR3 has 14 amino acids. The germline gives CDR1 MNHEY, CDR2 SVGAGI. After removal of 0 bases from V and 8 bases from J, the junction contained 6 bases not matched to a gene. CDR3 nucleotides: TGTGCCAGCAGTTACTCGGAGGGGGCGCAGGAAGCTTTCTTT. Translated, it gives CASSYSEGAQEAFF.

The chain recombines TRBV24-1 with TRBJ2-3; a possible D gene is TRBD2 (6 bases). Germline values: CDR1 KGHDR, CDR2 SFDVKD. The CDR3 runs to 16 residues. V gave up 1 base and J gave up 2 bases, with 12 bases separating them. The DNA for the CDR3 is TGTGCCACCAGTGATTTTCGGGTAGCGGCCACAGATACGCAGTATTTT. It is translated as CATSDFRVAATDTQYF.

The chain employs TRBV7-2 and TRBJ2-5, with a weak D call TRBD2 (5 bases). CDR1 and CDR2 from the germline V gene are SGHTA and FQGNSA. The CDR3 runs 16 residues. V was cut by 1 base and J by 4 bases, with 16 bases left in between. In nucleotides, the CDR3 is TGTGCCAGCAGCTTAGGTGCGGGCGGGTTCGGAGAGACCCAGTACTTC. It is translated as CASSLGAGGFGETQYF.

The gene calls are TRBV5-4 and TRBJ1-2; D is unclear. The germline V gene has CDR1 SGHNT and CDR2 YYREEE (reference sequence). The CDR3 totals 15 residues. Trimming left V 0 bases short and J 0 bases short, with 9 bases between. The CDR3 here is CASSLGGRANYGYTF. Written as DNA, the CDR3 is TGTGCCAGCAGCTTGGGAGGGCGGGCTAACTATGGCTACACCTTC.

The V gene is TRBV9, the J gene TRBJ2-3; D not certain. The CDR3 loop spans 16 amino acids. V lost 4 bases to trimming and J lost 2 bases, with 17 bases between them. The germline V gene has CDR1 SGDLS and CDR2 YYNGEE. Here the CDR3 reads CASSPQEGQPTDTQYF. The CDR3 region has the DNA TGTGCCAGCAGCCCCCAGGAAGGGCAGCCCACAGATACGCAGTATTTT.